The T cell receptor (beta chain) described here comes from a study of blood T cell repertoires in COVID-19. Study-wide context: Acute and convalescent COVID-19 samples came from the United States, Italy and Spain. In each case, the material was cDNA or gDNA derived from T cells, B-cell-depleted T cells, or PBMCs.

The V gene end was trimmed by 5 bases and the J gene end by 3 bases; junction bases not matched to a gene: 5. This CDR3 is built from 14 residues. Germline lookup yields CDR1 SNHLY and CDR2 FYNNEI. Followed longitudinally, the Seattle patients had been enrolled during active infection. As handled by the study authors: Nucleated cell counts were estimated from reference gene primer amplification. Sequenced by immunoSEQ multiplex PCR; TCRdb stores in-frame clones only, minus some. The V and J calls and clone size are taken from that table; D and trimming were inferred from the DNA. The sample shows about 88,000 clones, less than 95% of them seen only once.

Sequencing was carried out using peripheral blood. The rearrangement joins TRBV2 to TRBJ2-7; 9 bases align to TRBD1. This TCR derives from a man aged 18 to 35 with COVID-19, enrolled during active disease. CDR3 sequence reads: CASSYRTGDYEQYF. In nucleotides, the CDR3 is TGTGCCAGCAGTTACAGGACAGGGGACTACGAGCAGTACTTC.